The sample holds one count of the clone carrying this TCR beta chain. Its matching antigen is unknown. The sample comes from a study of cytomegalovirus exposure and HLA in healthy donors. Study background: HLA-typed donors contributed 65 million to 95 million unique TCRs, which were held in an early data release. The study, taken as a whole, reports: The CMV antigen specificity of a few CMV-associated chains was confirmed through in vitro analysis.

Germline V gene lookup returns CDR1 MNHEY and CDR2 SMNVEV (reference sequence). The junction had 10 bases not matched to a gene; V was cut back by 6 bases and J by 0 bases. The CDR3 spans 18 residues. A multiplex PCR was run with 60 Vbeta primers and 13 Jbeta primers. Produced via immunoSEQ multiplex PCR; TCRdb's table is partial and in-frame only. This repertoire shows 200,000 to 250,000 clones, about 83% found once; its top ten account for roughly 10%. This rearrangement joins TRBV27 to TRBJ2-6; 8 bases map to TRBD1. Sequencing input: PBMCs. The clonotype was recovered from a woman between 50 and 59 years old in good health and CMV-seropositive. Here the CDR3 reads CASRSLGTGSSGANVLTF. The CDR3, as DNA: TGTGCCAGCAGATCCCTTGGGACAGGATCCTCTGGGGCCAACGTCCTGACTTTC.